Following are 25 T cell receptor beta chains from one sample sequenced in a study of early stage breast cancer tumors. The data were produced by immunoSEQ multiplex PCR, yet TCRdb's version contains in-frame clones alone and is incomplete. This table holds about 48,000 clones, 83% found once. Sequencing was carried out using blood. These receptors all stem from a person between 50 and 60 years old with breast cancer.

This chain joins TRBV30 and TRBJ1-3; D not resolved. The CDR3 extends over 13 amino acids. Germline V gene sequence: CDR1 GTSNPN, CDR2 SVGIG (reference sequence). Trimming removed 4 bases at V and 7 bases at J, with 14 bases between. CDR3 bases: TGTGCCTGGACTCCGGGCCCCGGGAACACCATATATTTT. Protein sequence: CAWTPGPGNTIYF.

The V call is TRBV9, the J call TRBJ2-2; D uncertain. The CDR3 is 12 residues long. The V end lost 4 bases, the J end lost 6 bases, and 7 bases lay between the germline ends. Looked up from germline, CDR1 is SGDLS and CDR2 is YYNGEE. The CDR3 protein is CASSSPAGELFF. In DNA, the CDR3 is TGTGCCAGCAGCTCTCCGGCCGGGGAGCTGTTTTTT.

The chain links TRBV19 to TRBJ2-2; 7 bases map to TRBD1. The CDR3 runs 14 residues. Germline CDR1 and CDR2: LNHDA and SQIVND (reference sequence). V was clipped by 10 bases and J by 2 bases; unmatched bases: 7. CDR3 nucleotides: TGTGCCACTTGGACAGGCATAAACACCGGGGAGCTGTTTTTT. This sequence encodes CATWTGINTGELFF. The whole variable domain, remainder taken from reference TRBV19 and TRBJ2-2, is DGGITQSPKYLFRKEGQNVTLSCEQNLNHDAMYWYRQDPGQGLRLIYYSQIVNDFQKGDIAEGYSVSREKKESFPLTVTSAQKNPTAFYLCATWTGINTGELFFGEGSRLTVL.

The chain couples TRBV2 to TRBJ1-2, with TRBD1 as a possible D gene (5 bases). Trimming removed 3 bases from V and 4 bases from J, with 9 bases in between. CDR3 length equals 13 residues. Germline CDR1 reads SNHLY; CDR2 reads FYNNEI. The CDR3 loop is CASSDRDGYGYTF. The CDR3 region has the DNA TGTGCCAGCAGTGATAGGGACGGCTATGGCTACACCTTC.

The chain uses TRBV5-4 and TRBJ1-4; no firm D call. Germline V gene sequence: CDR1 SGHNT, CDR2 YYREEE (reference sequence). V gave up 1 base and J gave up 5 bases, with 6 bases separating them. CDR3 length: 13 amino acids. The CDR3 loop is CASSLSSNEKLFF. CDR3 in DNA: TGTGCCAGCAGCTTGAGCAGCAATGAAAAACTGTTTTTT.

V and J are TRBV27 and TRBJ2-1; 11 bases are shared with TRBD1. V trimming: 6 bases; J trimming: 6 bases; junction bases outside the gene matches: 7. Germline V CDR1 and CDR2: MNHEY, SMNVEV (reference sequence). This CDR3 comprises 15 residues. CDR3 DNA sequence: TGTGCCAGCAGACCGGGACAGGGGGAAATCAATGAGCAGTTCTTC. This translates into CASRPGQGEINEQFF.

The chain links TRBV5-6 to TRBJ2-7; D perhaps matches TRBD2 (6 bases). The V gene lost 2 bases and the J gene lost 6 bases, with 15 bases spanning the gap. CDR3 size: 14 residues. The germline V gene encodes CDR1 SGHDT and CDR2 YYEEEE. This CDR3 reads CASSLGGAGFEQYF. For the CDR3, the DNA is TGTGCCAGCAGCTTAGGCGGGGCGGGGTTCGAGCAGTACTTC.

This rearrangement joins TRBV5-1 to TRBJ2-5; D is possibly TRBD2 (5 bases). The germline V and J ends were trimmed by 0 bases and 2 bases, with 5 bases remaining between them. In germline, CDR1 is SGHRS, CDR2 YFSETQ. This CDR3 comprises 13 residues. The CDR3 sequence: CASSLGRQETQYF. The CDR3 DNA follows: TGCGCCAGCAGCTTGGGGAGGCAAGAGACCCAGTACTTC.

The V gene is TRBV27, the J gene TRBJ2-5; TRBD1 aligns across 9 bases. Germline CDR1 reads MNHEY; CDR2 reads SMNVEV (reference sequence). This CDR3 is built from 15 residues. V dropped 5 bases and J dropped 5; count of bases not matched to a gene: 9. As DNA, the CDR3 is TGTGCCAGCAGTACTGGGACAGGGCGGGTGGAGACCCAGTACTTC. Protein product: CASSTGTGRVETQYF.

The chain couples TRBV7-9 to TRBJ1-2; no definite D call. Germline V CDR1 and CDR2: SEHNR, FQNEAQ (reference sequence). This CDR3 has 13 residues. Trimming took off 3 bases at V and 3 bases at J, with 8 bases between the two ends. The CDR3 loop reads CASSFGPYYGYTF. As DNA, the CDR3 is TGTGCCAGCAGCTTTGGGCCATACTATGGCTACACCTTC.

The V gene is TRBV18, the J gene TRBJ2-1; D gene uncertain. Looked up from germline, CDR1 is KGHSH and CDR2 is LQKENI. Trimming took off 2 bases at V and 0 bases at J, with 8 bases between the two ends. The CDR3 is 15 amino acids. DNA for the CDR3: TGTGCCAGCTCACCAATCCAGAGCTCCTACAATGAGCAGTTCTTC. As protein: CASSPIQSSYNEQFF.

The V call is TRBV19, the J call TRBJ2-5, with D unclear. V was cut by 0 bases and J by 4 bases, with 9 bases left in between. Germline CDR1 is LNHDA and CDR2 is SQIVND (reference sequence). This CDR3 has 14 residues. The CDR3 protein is CASSIDGVPETQYF. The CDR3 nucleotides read TGTGCCAGTAGTATAGACGGAGTTCCAGAGACCCAGTACTTC.

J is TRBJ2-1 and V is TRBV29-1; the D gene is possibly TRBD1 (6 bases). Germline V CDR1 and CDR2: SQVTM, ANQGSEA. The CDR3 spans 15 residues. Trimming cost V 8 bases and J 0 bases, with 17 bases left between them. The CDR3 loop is CSTRDQGSSYNEQFF. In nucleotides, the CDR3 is TGCAGCACCCGAGATCAGGGGAGCTCCTACAATGAGCAGTTCTTC.

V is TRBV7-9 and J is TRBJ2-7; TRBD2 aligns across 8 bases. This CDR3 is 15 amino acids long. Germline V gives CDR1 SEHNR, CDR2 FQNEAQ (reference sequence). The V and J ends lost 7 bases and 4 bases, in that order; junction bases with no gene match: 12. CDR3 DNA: TGTGCCAGCATCCCACGGGAGGGTAGCATTTACGAGCAGTACTTC. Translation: CASIPREGSIYEQYF.

The DNA of the CDR3 is TGTGCCAGCAGCTTGGTACCCTATGGCTACACCTTC. Translated, it gives CASSLVPYGYTF. This chain uses TRBV5-6 with TRBJ1-2; the D is unclear. Germline CDR1 and CDR2: SGHDT and YYEEEE. This CDR3 spans 12 amino acids. The ends were cut back, 0 bases at V and 4 bases at J, with 4 bases in the middle.

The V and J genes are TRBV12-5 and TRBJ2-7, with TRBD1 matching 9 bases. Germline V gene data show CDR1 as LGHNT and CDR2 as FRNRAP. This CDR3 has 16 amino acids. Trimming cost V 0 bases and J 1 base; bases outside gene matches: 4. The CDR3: CASGLVLGTGSYEQYF. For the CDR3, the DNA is TGTGCTAGTGGTTTGGTATTGGGGACAGGGTCCTACGAGCAGTACTTC.

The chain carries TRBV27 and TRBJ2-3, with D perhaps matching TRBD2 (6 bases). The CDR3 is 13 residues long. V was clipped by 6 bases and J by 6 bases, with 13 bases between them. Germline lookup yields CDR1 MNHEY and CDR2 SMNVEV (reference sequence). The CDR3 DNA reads TGTGCCAGCAGCTCGGGGGATCGGGATACGCAGTATTTT. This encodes CASSSGDRDTQYF.

The chain's CDR3 is CASSSGETQYF. CDR3 nucleotides: TGTGCCAGCAGCTCGGGGGAGACCCAGTACTTC. The chain uses TRBV6-6 and TRBJ2-5, with D maybe TRBD2 (5 bases). V lost 6 bases, J lost 5 bases, and 7 bases lay in between. The CDR3 consists of 11 residues. Germline CDR1 MNHNY, CDR2 SVGAGI (reference sequence).

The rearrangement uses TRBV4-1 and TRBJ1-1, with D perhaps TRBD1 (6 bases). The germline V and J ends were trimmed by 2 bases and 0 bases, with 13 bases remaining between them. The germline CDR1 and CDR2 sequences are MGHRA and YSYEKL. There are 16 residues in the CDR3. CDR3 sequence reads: CASSQILQGLNTEAFF. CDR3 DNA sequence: TGCGCCAGCAGCCAAATACTACAGGGATTGAACACTGAAGCTTTCTTT.

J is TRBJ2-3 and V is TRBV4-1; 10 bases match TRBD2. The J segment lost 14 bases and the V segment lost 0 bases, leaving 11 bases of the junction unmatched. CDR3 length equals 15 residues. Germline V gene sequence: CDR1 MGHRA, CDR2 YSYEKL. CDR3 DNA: TGCGCCAGCAGCCAAGAAACTAGCGGGATGTCCGCTCGGTATTTT. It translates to CASSQETSGMSARYF.

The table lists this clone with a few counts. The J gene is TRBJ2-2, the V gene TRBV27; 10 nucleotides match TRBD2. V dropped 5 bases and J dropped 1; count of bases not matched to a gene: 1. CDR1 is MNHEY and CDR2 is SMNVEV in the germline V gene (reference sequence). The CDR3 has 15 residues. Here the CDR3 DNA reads TGTGCCAGCAGTGGACTAGCGGTGAACACCGGGGAGCTGTTTTTT. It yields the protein CASSGLAVNTGELFF.

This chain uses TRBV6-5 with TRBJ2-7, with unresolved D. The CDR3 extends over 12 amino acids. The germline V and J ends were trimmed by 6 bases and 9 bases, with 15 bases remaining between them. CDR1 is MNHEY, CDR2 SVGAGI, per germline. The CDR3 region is CASRNPEKGQYF. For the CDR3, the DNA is TGTGCCAGCAGGAACCCGGAGAAGGGGCAGTACTTC.

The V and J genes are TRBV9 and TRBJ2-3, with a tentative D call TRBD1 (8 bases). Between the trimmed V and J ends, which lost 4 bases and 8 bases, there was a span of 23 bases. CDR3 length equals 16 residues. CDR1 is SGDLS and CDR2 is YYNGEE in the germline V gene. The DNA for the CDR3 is TGTGCCAGCAGCCTACTTGGACAGGGTAGGGAGGGTACGCAGTATTTT. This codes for CASSLLGQGREGTQYF.

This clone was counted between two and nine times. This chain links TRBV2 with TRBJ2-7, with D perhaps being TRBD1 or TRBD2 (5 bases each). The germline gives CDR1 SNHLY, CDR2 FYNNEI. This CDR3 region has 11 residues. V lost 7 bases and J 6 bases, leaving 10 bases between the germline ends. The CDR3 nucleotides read TGTGCCAGCACCGAGGGGCTCGAGCAGTACTTC. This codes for CASTEGLEQYF.

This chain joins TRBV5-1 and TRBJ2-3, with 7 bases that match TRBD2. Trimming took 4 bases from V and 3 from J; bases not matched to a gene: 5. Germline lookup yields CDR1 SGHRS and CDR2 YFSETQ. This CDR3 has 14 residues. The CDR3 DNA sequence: TGCGCCAGCAGCCCCCGGGGGGAAACAGATACGCAGTATTTT. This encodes CASSPRGETDTQYF. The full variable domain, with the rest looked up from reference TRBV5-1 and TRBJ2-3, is KAGVTQTPRYLIKTRGQQVTLSCSPISGHRSVSWYQQTPGQGLQFLFEYFSETQRNKGNFPGRFSGRQFSNSRSEMNVSTLELGDSALYLCASSPRGETDTQYFGPGTRLTVL.